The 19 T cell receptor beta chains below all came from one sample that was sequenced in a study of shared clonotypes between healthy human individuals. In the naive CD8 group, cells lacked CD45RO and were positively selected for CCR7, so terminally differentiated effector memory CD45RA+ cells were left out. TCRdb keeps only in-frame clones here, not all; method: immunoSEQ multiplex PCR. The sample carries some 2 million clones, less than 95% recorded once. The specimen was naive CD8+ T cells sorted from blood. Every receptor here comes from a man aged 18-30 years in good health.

DNA of the CDR3: TGTGCCAGCAGCCGCCCCGGGGGATCACCCCTCCACTTT. This sequence encodes CASSRPGGSPLHF. V and J are TRBV28 and TRBJ1-6; perhaps TRBD1 as D (5 bases). The V end was cut by 6 bases, the J end by 10 bases, with 13 bases between. The CDR3 runs 13 residues. Germline V gene data show CDR1 as MDHEN and CDR2 as SYDVKM.

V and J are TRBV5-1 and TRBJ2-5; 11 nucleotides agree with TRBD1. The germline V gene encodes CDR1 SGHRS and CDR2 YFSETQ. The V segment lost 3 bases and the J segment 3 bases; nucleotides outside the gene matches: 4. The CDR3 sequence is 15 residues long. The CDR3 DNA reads TGCGCCAGCAGCTCGGGACAGGGGGTAAAAGAGACCCAGTACTTC. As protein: CASSSGQGVKETQYF.

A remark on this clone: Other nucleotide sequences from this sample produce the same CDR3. The CDR3 loop is CASSLSAGSSYNEQFF. DNA of the CDR3: TGTGCCAGCAGTTTATCGGCGGGGAGCTCCTACAATGAGCAGTTCTTC. The gene calls are TRBV27 and TRBJ2-1; TRBD2 is a possible D gene (6 bases). The CDR3 sequence is 16 residues long. Germline lookup yields CDR1 MNHEY and CDR2 SMNVEV (reference sequence). The germline V and J ends were trimmed by 0 bases and 0 bases, with 9 bases remaining between them.

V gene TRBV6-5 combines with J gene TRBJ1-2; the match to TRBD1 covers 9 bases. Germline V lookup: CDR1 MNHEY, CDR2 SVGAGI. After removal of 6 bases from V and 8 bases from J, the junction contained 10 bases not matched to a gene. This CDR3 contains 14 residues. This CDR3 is CASSHRGLGSGYTF. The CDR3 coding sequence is TGTGCCAGCAGCCACAGGGGGCTGGGTTCGGGCTACACCTTC.

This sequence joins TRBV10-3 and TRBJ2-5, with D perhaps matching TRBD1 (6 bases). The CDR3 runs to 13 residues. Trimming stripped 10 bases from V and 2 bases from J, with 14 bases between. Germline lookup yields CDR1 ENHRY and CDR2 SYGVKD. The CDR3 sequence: CATPGHLQETQYF. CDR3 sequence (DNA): TGTGCCACGCCGGGACATCTTCAAGAGACCCAGTACTTC.

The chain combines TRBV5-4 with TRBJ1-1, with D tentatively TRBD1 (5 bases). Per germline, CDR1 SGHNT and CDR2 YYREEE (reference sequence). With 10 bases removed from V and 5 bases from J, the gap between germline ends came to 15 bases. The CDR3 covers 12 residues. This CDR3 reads CAVMTEGTEAFF. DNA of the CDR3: TGTGCCGTCATGACAGAGGGGACTGAAGCTTTCTTT.

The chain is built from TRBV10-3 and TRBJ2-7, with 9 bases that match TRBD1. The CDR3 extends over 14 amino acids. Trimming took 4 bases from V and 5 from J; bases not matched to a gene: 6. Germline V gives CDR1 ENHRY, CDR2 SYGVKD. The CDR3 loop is CAISVRGQGDEQYF. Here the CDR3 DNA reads TGTGCCATCAGTGTGCGGGGACAGGGCGACGAGCAGTACTTC.

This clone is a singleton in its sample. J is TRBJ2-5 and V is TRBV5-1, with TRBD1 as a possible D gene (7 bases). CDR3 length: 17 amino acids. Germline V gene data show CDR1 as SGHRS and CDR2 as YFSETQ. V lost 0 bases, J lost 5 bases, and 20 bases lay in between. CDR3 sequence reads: CASSLALGGGAFETQYF. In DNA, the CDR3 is TGCGCCAGCAGCTTGGCCTTAGGAGGGGGCGCATTCGAGACCCAGTACTTC.

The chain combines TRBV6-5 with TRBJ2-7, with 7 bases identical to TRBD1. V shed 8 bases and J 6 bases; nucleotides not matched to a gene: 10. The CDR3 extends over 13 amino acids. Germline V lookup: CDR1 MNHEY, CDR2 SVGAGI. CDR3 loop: CASLTGLAREQYF. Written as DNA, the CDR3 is TGTGCCAGCCTGACAGGGTTGGCGCGCGAGCAGTACTTC.

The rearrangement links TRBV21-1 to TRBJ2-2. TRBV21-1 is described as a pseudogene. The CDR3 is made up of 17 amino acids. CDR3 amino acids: CASSNRAAGSNTGELFF. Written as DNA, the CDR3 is TGTGCCAGCAGCAATCGGGCAGCAGGATCGAACACCGGGGAGCTGTTTTTT.

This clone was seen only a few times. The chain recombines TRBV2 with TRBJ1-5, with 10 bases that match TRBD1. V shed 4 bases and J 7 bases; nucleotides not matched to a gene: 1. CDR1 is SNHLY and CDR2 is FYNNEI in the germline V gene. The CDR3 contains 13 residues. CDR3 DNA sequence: TGTGCCAGCAGTGGGGACAGGGGCCAGCCCCAGCATTTT. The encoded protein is CASSGDRGQPQHF. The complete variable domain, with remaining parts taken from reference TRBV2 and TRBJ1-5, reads EPEVTQTPSHQVTQMGQEVILRCVPISNHLYFYWYRQILGQKVEFLVSFYNNEISEKSEIFDDQFSVERPDGSNFTLKIRSTKLEDSAMYFCASSGDRGQPQHFGDGTRLSIL.

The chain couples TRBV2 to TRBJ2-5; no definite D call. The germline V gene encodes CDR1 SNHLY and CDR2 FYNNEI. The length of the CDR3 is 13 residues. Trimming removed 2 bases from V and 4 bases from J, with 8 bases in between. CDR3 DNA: TGTGCCAGCAGTGAATGGATCCTAGAGACCCAGTACTTC. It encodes CASSEWILETQYF.

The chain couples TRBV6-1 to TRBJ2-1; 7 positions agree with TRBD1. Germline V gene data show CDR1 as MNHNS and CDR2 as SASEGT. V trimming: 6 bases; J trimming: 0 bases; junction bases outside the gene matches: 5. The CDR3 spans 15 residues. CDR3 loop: CASSWDSSSYNEQFF. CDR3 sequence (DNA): TGTGCCAGCAGCTGGGACAGTAGCTCCTACAATGAGCAGTTCTTC.

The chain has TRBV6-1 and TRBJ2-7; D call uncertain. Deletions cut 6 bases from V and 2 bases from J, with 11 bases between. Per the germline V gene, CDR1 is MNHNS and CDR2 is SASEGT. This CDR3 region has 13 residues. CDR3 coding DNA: TGTGCCAGCAGCCCAACCGGTCCCTACGAGCAGTACTTC. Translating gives CASSPTGPYEQYF.

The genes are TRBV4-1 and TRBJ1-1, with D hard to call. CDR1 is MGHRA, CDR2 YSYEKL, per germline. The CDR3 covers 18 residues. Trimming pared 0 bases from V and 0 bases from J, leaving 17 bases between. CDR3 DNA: TGCGCCAGCAGCCAAGAATCAGATTTGGCGGGAGTGAACACTGAAGCTTTCTTT. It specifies CASSQESDLAGVNTEAFF.

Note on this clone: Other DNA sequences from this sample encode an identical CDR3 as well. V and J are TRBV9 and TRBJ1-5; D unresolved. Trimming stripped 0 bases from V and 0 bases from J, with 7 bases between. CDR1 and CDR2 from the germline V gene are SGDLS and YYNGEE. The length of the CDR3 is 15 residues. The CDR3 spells CASSVDGISNQPQHF. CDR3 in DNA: TGTGCCAGCAGCGTAGATGGTATTAGCAATCAGCCCCAGCATTTT.

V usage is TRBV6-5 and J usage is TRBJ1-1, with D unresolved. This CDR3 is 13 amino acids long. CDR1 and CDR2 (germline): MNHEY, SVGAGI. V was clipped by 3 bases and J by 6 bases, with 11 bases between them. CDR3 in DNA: TGTGCCAGCAGTTATGGGGAGAGCGCTGAAGCTTTCTTT. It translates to CASSYGESAEAFF.

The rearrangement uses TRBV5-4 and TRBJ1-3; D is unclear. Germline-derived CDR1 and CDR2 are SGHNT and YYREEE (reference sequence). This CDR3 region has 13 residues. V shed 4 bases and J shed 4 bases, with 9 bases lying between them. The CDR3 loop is CASSPDYGNTIYF. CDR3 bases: TGTGCCAGCAGCCCGGACTACGGAAACACCATATATTTT.

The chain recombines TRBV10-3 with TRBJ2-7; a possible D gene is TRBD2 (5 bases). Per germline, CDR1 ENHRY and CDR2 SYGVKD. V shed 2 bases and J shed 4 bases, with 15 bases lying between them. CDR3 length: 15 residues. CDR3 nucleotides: TGTGCCATCAGTGAGAGCTATGACTACATTTACGAGCAGTACTTC. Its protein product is CAISESYDYIYEQYF.